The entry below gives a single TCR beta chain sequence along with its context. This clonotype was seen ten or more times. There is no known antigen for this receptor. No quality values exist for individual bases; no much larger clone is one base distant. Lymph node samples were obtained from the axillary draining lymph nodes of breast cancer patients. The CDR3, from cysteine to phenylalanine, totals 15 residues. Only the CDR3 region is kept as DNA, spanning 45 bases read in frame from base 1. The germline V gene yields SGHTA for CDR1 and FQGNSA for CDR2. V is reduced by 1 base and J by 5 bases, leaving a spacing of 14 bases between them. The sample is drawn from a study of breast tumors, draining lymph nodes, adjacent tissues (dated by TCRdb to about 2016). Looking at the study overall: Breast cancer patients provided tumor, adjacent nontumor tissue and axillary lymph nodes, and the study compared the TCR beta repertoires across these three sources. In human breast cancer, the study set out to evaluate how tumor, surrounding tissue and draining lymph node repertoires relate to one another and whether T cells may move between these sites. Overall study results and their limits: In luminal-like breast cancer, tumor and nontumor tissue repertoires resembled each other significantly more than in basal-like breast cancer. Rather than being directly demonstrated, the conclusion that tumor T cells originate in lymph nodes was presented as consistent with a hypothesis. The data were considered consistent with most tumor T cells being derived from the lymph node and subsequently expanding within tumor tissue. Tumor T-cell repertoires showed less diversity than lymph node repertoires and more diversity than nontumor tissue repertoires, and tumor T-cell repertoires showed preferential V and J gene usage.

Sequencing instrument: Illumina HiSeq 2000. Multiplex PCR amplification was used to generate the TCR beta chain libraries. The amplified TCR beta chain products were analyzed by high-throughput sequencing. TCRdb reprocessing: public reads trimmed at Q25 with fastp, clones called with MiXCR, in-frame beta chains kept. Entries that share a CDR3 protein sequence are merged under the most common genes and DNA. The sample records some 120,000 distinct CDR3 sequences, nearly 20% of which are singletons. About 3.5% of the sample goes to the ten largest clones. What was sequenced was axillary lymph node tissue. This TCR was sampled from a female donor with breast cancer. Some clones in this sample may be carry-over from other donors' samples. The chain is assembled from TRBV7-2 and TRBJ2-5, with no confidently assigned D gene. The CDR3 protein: CASSLVTQILETQYF. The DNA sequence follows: TGTGCCAGCAGCTTAGTTACCCAAATACTGGAGACCCAGTACTTC.